These T cell receptor beta chains were read from a single sample in a study of T-cell reconstitution after alpha-beta-depleted transplantation in children. TCRdb fed the PCR reads into MiXCR, producing one record per CDR3 protein. Of roughly 100,000 distinct CDR3 sequences in the sample, under 7% were seen once. The sample was PBMCs, mostly from graft donor cells, taken 60 days after TCRalphabeta/CD19-depleted stem cell transplant. The receptors were gathered from a female patient aged 2 to 10 who had a stem cell transplant for Fanconi anemia, so the T cells may come from the graft donor. The conserved cysteine and the conserved F or W are not part of the CDR3 here. Each record gives: J gene, V gene, CDR3 protein.

j_call: TRBJ2-7; v_call: TRBV5-1; cdr3_aa: ASSSSGTSGGAAYEQY
j_call: TRBJ2-5; v_call: TRBV28; cdr3_aa: ASKEFNSQETQY
j_call: TRBJ2-7; v_call: TRBV5-1; cdr3_aa: ASSLAGSRLRDEQY
j_call: TRBJ2-5; v_call: TRBV6-2/TRBV6-3; cdr3_aa: ASSYYPGVAETQY
j_call: TRBJ1-1; v_call: TRBV4-1; cdr3_aa: ASSRQGGGENTEAF
j_call: TRBJ2-1; v_call: TRBV11-2; cdr3_aa: ASSASGRTNEQF
j_call: TRBJ2-1; v_call: TRBV20-1; cdr3_aa: SAAHLTGPFEQF
j_call: TRBJ1-1; v_call: TRBV28; cdr3_aa: ASIHFGTEAF
j_call: TRBJ2-7; v_call: TRBV27; cdr3_aa: ASADSGPPSQQY
j_call: TRBJ2-6; v_call: TRBV12-3/TRBV12-4; cdr3_aa: ASSYSAGQAGANVLT
j_call: TRBJ2-3; v_call: TRBV7-9; cdr3_aa: ASSHPIGQGSTDTQY
j_call: TRBJ2-6; v_call: TRBV5-1; cdr3_aa: ASSFLQGTGANVLT
j_call: TRBJ2-1; v_call: TRBV7-2; cdr3_aa: ASSYLAAYNEQF
j_call: TRBJ2-5; v_call: TRBV27; cdr3_aa: ASRRAAQETQY
j_call: TRBJ1-2; v_call: TRBV11-2; cdr3_aa: ASSLDPLDAGGIYGYT
j_call: TRBJ1-5; v_call: TRBV7-8; cdr3_aa: ASSLVPLGDSNQPQH
j_call: TRBJ2-1; v_call: TRBV7-2; cdr3_aa: ASSLYSGGAEQF
j_call: TRBJ1-4; v_call: TRBV28; cdr3_aa: ASSLEGGNEKLF
j_call: TRBJ2-1; v_call: TRBV7-8; cdr3_aa: ASSLIGGPGEQF
j_call: TRBJ2-1; v_call: TRBV7-2; cdr3_aa: ASSRGGSYNEQF
j_call: TRBJ2-7; v_call: TRBV20-1; cdr3_aa: SARDFGLKQY
j_call: TRBJ2-3; v_call: TRBV5-1; cdr3_aa: ASSLTLDTQY
j_call: TRBJ1-2; v_call: TRBV5-1; cdr3_aa: ASSFGQVFYGYT
j_call: TRBJ2-4; v_call: TRBV7-3; cdr3_aa: ASSLTGGLEPIQY
j_call: TRBJ2-1; v_call: TRBV11-2; cdr3_aa: ASSTSVRGGASEQF
j_call: TRBJ2-3; v_call: TRBV12-3/TRBV12-4; cdr3_aa: ASSQNTDTQY
j_call: TRBJ2-2; v_call: TRBV7-2; cdr3_aa: ASSSTPTGELF
j_call: TRBJ2-7; v_call: TRBV3-1; cdr3_aa: ASSQGAGGRSYEQY
j_call: TRBJ2-6; v_call: TRBV27; cdr3_aa: ASSLSGSGANVLT
j_call: TRBJ2-1; v_call: TRBV29-1; cdr3_aa: SYNGGQGVNEQF
j_call: TRBJ2-3; v_call: TRBV2; cdr3_aa: ASSAGETSTDTQY
j_call: TRBJ2-3; v_call: TRBV5-1; cdr3_aa: ASSLAGGTNTDTQY
j_call: TRBJ2-1; v_call: TRBV4-1; cdr3_aa: ASSHWGQSSYNEQF
j_call: TRBJ1-2; v_call: TRBV25-1; cdr3_aa: ASSEYFEGDYGYT
j_call: TRBJ2-5; v_call: TRBV5-1; cdr3_aa: ASSFGGTQETQY
j_call: TRBJ1-5; v_call: TRBV7-8; cdr3_aa: ASSPPHQPQH
j_call: TRBJ2-7; v_call: TRBV5-6; cdr3_aa: ASSLGTSLYEQY
j_call: TRBJ2-1; v_call: TRBV15; cdr3_aa: ATEFVAGAFSYNEQF
j_call: TRBJ1-5; v_call: TRBV29-1; cdr3_aa: SVEPGGGQPQH
j_call: TRBJ2-5; v_call: TRBV7-3; cdr3_aa: ASSLDVYSGEETQY
j_call: TRBJ2-7; v_call: TRBV12-3/TRBV12-4; cdr3_aa: ASSGRDYEQY
j_call: TRBJ2-7; v_call: TRBV5-1; cdr3_aa: ASSTRDRGEQY
j_call: TRBJ2-1; v_call: TRBV30; cdr3_aa: AWGASYEQF
j_call: TRBJ2-5; v_call: TRBV28; cdr3_aa: ASSLYGDRAQETQY
j_call: TRBJ2-6; v_call: TRBV5-1; cdr3_aa: ASTQDRGSRANVLT
j_call: TRBJ2-7; v_call: TRBV6-5; cdr3_aa: ASRKDSYEQY
j_call: TRBJ2-5; v_call: TRBV5-1; cdr3_aa: ASSLSGGSGTGETQY
j_call: TRBJ2-7; v_call: TRBV7-9; cdr3_aa: ASSSGTGYEQY
j_call: TRBJ2-2; v_call: TRBV28; cdr3_aa: ASSLVGSAGELF